This T cell receptor (beta chain) was recorded in a study of blood T cell repertoires in COVID-19. Across the whole study: Specimens from acute and convalescent COVID-19 originated in the United States, Italy and Spain. The cDNA or gDNA used as material had been derived from T cells, B-cell-depleted T cells, or PBMCs.

In the original analysis: Amplification with reference gene primers provided the estimates of nucleated cell counts. Measured with immunoSEQ multiplex PCR; TCRdb has only the in-frame clones, and not every one. V, J and clone size are those of that table, while D and trimming were read from the DNA. Of approximately 50,000 clones listed, roughly 84% are singletons. CDR1 and CDR2 from the germline V gene are GTSNPN and SVGIG (reference sequence). V dropped 5 bases and J dropped 7 bases, with 17 bases sitting between them. The length of the CDR3 is 14 residues. The chain has TRBV30 and TRBJ2-2, with D possibly being TRBD2 (6 bases). The receptor's source is a man aged 45-60 years with active COVID-19. Material for sequencing was peripheral blood. DNA of the CDR3: TGTGCCTGGGCTAAATCCGGGAGATTCGGGGAGCTGTTTTTT. It specifies CAWAKSGRFGELFF.